Presented here are 25 T cell receptor beta chains from one specimen sequenced in a study of CD8 T cells in ankylosing spondylitis. TCRdb recomputed calls from the 5' RACE reads with MiXCR, one row per CDR3 protein. The table has around 890,000 distinct CDR3 sequences, 12% seen once. Antigens of these TCRs are unknown. Points from the study as a whole: Seemingly characteristic of ankylosing spondylitis blood was a TCR beta motif consisting of about 8 highly homologous variants.

The specimen was blood, either unsorted or a sorted T cell fraction (not recorded which). The receptors were sampled from a male donor with ankylosing spondylitis.

This clonotype showed up many times. V is TRBV10-3 and J is TRBJ2-7; D is unclear. CDR1 is ENHRY, CDR2 SYGVKD, per germline. The CDR3 covers 15 residues. V was trimmed by 5 bases and J by 0 bases, leaving 14 bases between them. The CDR3 DNA sequence: TGTGCCATCAGTCTAAGACACCGCCGCTCCTACGAGCAGTACTTC. Translation: CAISLRHRRSYEQYF.

The sample holds many counts of this clonotype. The chain couples TRBV10-3 to TRBJ1-1; D is perhaps TRBD1 (6 bases). This CDR3 spans 14 amino acids. V lost 7 bases to trimming and J lost 2 bases, with 14 bases between them. Germline V gene data show CDR1 as ENHRY and CDR2 as SYGVKD. The CDR3 here is CAITSDRENTEAFF. Written as DNA, the CDR3 is TGTGCCATCACCTCGGACAGAGAAAACACTGAAGCTTTCTTT.

This clonotype was observed a handful of times. The gene calls are TRBV4-2 and TRBJ2-5, with D maybe TRBD1 (6 bases). The germline V gene encodes CDR1 LGHNA and CDR2 YNFKEQ. Trimming stripped 2 bases from V and 0 bases from J, with 13 bases between. The length of the CDR3 is 16 residues. DNA of the CDR3: TGTGCCAGCAGCCAAACGACAGGAGGCTACCAAGAGACCCAGTACTTC. Translation: CASSQTTGGYQETQYF.

This clonotype turned up a few times. The chain carries TRBV6-2 or TRBV6-3 and TRBJ1-5, with D hard to call. Trimming took 0 bases from V and 7 from J, leaving 19 bases between them. Germline V CDR1 and CDR2: MNHEY, SVGEGT. The CDR3 is 17 amino acids. As DNA, the CDR3 is TGTGCCAGCAGTTACTCGATCCAGGAGCGGAGTAGACAGCCCCAGCATTTT. Protein sequence: CASSYSIQERSRQPQHF.

V and J are TRBV12-3 or TRBV12-4 and TRBJ2-7; possible D gene TRBD1, 6 bases. V lost 3 bases and J 9 bases, leaving 18 bases between the germline ends. The CDR3 totals 14 residues. The CDR3 here is CASSFSGVGDRQYF. The DNA for the CDR3 is TGTGCCAGCAGTTTCTCAGGGGTGGGGGATAGGCAGTACTTC.

The chain couples TRBV27 to TRBJ1-1, with 7 bases fitting TRBD1. In germline, CDR1 is MNHEY, CDR2 SMNVEV (reference sequence). V was clipped by 7 bases and J by 4 bases; unmatched bases: 12. This CDR3 is built from 15 residues. The CDR3 sequence is CASTPTNRGSTEAFF. The CDR3 DNA reads TGTGCCAGCACTCCCACTAACAGGGGTAGCACTGAAGCTTTCTTT.

Only a few counts were recorded for this clonotype. The genes are TRBV20-1 and TRBJ1-1; maybe TRBD1 (5 bases). The germline CDR1 and CDR2 sequences are DFQATT and SNEGSKA (reference sequence). The V gene lost 4 bases and the J gene lost 5 bases, with 17 bases spanning the gap. The CDR3 is 14 residues long. CDR3 bases: TGCAGTGCTATGGGCCCGGGGGGACTTACTGAAGCTTTCTTT. It translates to CSAMGPGGLTEAFF.

This clonotype was picked up many times. This sequence joins TRBV20-1 and TRBJ1-1, with a possible D match to TRBD1 (5 bases). CDR3 size: 14 residues. V lost 0 bases, J lost 6 bases, and 14 bases lay in between. Germline V lookup: CDR1 DFQATT, CDR2 SNEGSKA (reference sequence). The CDR3 DNA follows: TGCAGTGCTAGAGACACAGGATCCGGATCTGAAGCTTTCTTT. It translates to CSARDTGSGSEAFF.

With regard to this clonotype: An end of the junction differs from the germline gene, which may be a read error. The J gene is TRBJ1-1, the V gene TRBV12-3 or TRBV12-4; D uncertain. The CDR3 sequence is 11 residues long. The CDR3 reads CASSKTRQASF. The CDR3 DNA is TGTGCCAGCAGTAAAACAAGGCAAGCTTCCTTT.

This clonotype was counted at least ten times. The chain is built from TRBV20-1 and TRBJ2-1, with D tentatively TRBD1 (5 bases). Between the trimmed V and J ends, which lost 3 bases and 8 bases, there was a span of 14 bases. CDR3 length: 13 amino acids. Germline values: CDR1 DFQATT, CDR2 SNEGSKA (reference sequence). CDR3 sequence reads: CSASGAKPHEQFF. In DNA, the CDR3 is TGCAGTGCTAGTGGGGCAAAACCCCATGAGCAGTTCTTC.

This clonotype showed up just a few times. The chain couples TRBV24-1 to TRBJ2-4; TRBD2 is a possible D gene (5 bases). Trimming took off 3 bases at V and 9 bases at J, with 14 bases between the two ends. The CDR3 contains 14 residues. The germline CDR1 and CDR2 sequences are KGHDR and SFDVKD. This CDR3 reads CATSDGSVNIIQYF. CDR3 nucleotides: TGTGCCACCAGTGATGGTAGCGTTAACATCATTCAGTACTTC.

A few counts support this clonotype. This chain links TRBV7-2 with TRBJ2-7; weak D call: TRBD2 (5 bases). Germline V gene lookup returns CDR1 SGHTA and CDR2 FQGNSA. There are 13 residues in the CDR3. Trimming stripped 5 bases from V and 3 bases from J, with 11 bases between. The CDR3: CASSPGVYYEQYF. For the CDR3, the DNA is TGTGCCAGCAGCCCCGGGGTTTACTACGAGCAGTACTTC. Supplemented by reference TRBV7-2 and TRBJ2-7, the full variable domain reads GAGVSQSPSNKVTEKGKDVELRCDPISGHTALYWYRQSLGQGLEFLIYFQGNSAPDKSGLPSDRFSAERTGGSVSTLTIQRTQQEDSAVYLCASSPGVYYEQYFGPGTRLTVT.

The V and J genes are TRBV6-6 and TRBJ1-1; unclear D gene. Trimming removed 6 bases from V and 5 bases from J, with 13 bases in between. Germline assignment: CDR1 MNHNY and CDR2 SVGAGI (reference sequence). The length of the CDR3 is 13 residues. The CDR3 bases are TGTGCCAGCAGGAACCCGGCGGGGACTGAAGCTTTCTTT. Translated, it gives CASRNPAGTEAFF.

V and J are TRBV20-1 and TRBJ2-7, with D hard to call. The germline V gene encodes CDR1 DFQATT and CDR2 SNEGSKA (reference sequence). This CDR3 comprises 12 residues. Trimming removed 4 bases at V and 6 bases at J, with 13 bases between. CDR3 in DNA: TGCAGTGCTACCACACGCGGTCTCGAGCAGTACTTC. Translation: CSATTRGLEQYF.

This clonotype has more than one count but fewer than ten. J is TRBJ1-1 and V is TRBV24-1, with D maybe TRBD1 (6 bases). Germline loops: CDR1 KGHDR, CDR2 SFDVKD. The V gene lost 2 bases and the J gene lost 7 bases, with 16 bases spanning the gap. The CDR3 contains 15 residues. CDR3 coding DNA: TGTGCCACCAGTGATTCTCGCGCAGGGGCTTTTGAAGCTTTCTTT. Translating gives CATSDSRAGAFEAFF.

This clonotype was recorded at least ten times. The chain uses TRBV20-1 and TRBJ1-2, with D possibly being TRBD1 (6 bases). Germline CDR1 is DFQATT and CDR2 is SNEGSKA (reference sequence). This CDR3 region has 13 residues. CDR3 in amino acids: CSTIAGAPGGYTF. CDR3 in DNA: TGCAGCACAATAGCGGGGGCCCCCGGGGGCTACACCTTC.

The genes are TRBV12-3 or TRBV12-4 and TRBJ1-5, with a possible D match to TRBD1 (6 bases). This CDR3 is built from 14 residues. V was cut by 5 bases and J by 3 bases, with 11 bases left in between. This CDR3 reads CASSPDRLNQPQHF. DNA of the CDR3: TGTGCCAGCAGTCCCGACAGGCTCAATCAGCCCCAGCATTTT.

This clonotype was detected many times. The J gene is TRBJ2-1, the V gene TRBV20-1; 8 bases agree with TRBD2. The V and J ends lost 5 bases and 4 bases, in that order; junction bases with no gene match: 10. The germline V gene has CDR1 DFQATT and CDR2 SNEGSKA (reference sequence). The CDR3 has 15 amino acids. This CDR3 reads CSAWGGLAGYNEQFF. The CDR3 region has the DNA TGCAGTGCTTGGGGGGGGCTAGCGGGTTACAATGAGCAGTTCTTC.

This rearrangement joins TRBV15 to TRBJ2-5; 7 nucleotides agree with TRBD2. V gave up 0 bases and J gave up 6 bases; unmatched junction bases: 7. This CDR3 has 15 residues. Germline CDR1 is LNHNV and CDR2 is YYDKDF (reference sequence). CDR3 protein: CATSRDLQGGKTQYF. The CDR3 nucleotides are TGTGCCACCAGCAGAGATTTGCAGGGAGGGAAGACCCAGTACTTC.

Only a few counts were recorded for this clonotype. V is TRBV29-1 and J is TRBJ1-1; 9 bases map to TRBD1. Germline CDR1 and CDR2: SQVTM and ANQGSEA. Germline trimming cut 6 bases from V and 5 bases from J; bases unmatched to any gene: 4. This CDR3 spans 12 amino acids. The chain's CDR3 is CSVDRGETEAFF. The CDR3 DNA follows: TGCAGCGTAGACAGGGGGGAAACTGAAGCTTTCTTT.

This clonotype has just a few counts. The rearrangement uses TRBV20-1 and TRBJ2-5; D is undetermined. CDR1 and CDR2 from the germline V gene are DFQATT and SNEGSKA (reference sequence). The CDR3 loop spans 15 amino acids. Trimming pared 0 bases from V and 3 bases from J, leaving 14 bases between. In DNA form, the CDR3 reads TGCAGTGCTAGAGATCAGCGTGGCGGAGAAGAGACCCAGTACTTC. Protein product: CSARDQRGGEETQYF.

This clonotype was detected many times. This chain uses TRBV12-3 or TRBV12-4 with TRBJ1-1; a possible D gene is TRBD1 (5 bases). The CDR3 totals 14 residues. V lost 8 bases and J 2 bases, leaving 15 bases between the germline ends. Here the CDR3 reads CASGDSWDNTEAFF. In nucleotides, the CDR3 is TGTGCCAGCGGAGACTCTTGGGACAACACTGAAGCTTTCTTT.

In its sample, this clonotype was seen a few times. This rearrangement joins TRBV9 to TRBJ2-2; D is possibly TRBD1 or TRBD2 (7 bases each). Germline loops: CDR1 SGDLS, CDR2 YYNGEE. The V end was cut by 3 bases, the J end by 1 base, with 13 bases between. This CDR3 spans 16 amino acids. CDR3 nucleotides: TGTGCCAGCAGCGCCAGGGGGAGGGGGAACACCGGGGAGCTGTTTTTT. Protein sequence: CASSARGRGNTGELFF.

The chain is built from TRBV20-1 and TRBJ2-5; TRBD2 agrees at 11 bases. The CDR3 loop spans 13 amino acids. V lost 3 bases, J lost 7 bases, and 4 bases stayed unmatched. Germline V CDR1 and CDR2: DFQATT, SNEGSKA (reference sequence). CDR3 sequence (DNA): TGCAGTGCTAGTGGGCTAGCGGGAGGGACCCAGTACTTC. Its translation is CSASGLAGGTQYF.

This clonotype came up a few times. The CDR3 DNA follows: TGTGCCAGCAGTTTATCCGGACCTACCACCGGGGAGCTGTTTTTT. It translates to CASSLSGPTTGELFF. The chain employs TRBV27 and TRBJ2-2; D ambiguous. CDR3 length: 15 amino acids. Deletions cut 0 bases from V and 4 bases from J, with 9 bases between. Germline V lookup: CDR1 MNHEY, CDR2 SMNVEV (reference sequence).